These 15 T cell receptor beta chains were all obtained from the same sample, sequenced in a study of T cells in Graves' hyperthyroidism and ophthalmopathy. Researchers took RNA transcripts and amplified the TCR beta CDR3 regions from them. The HTBI set primed first-round TCR CDR3 RT-PCR. TCRdb re-analysed the multiplex PCR reads in MiXCR, keeping a single row per CDR3 protein. Of around 520,000 distinct CDR3 sequences in the sample, 14% are singletons; the top ten hold around 17%. The source material was blood. These receptors all stem from a woman younger than 35 with Graves' hyperthyroidism.

In this sample, this clonotype turned up many times. V usage is TRBV20-1 and J usage is TRBJ2-2, with TRBD1 identical over 7 bases. V shed 5 bases and J 15 bases; nucleotides not matched to a gene: 9. Germline assignment: CDR1 DFQATT and CDR2 SNEGSKA (reference sequence). The CDR3 is 11 amino acids. In nucleotides, the CDR3 is TGCAGTGCTCCACGAGACAGGGTGATGTTTTTT. Its protein product is CSAPRDRVMFF.

Of note for this clonotype: Given a much more abundant clone one base away, this may be a read error. The V and J genes are TRBV25-1 and TRBJ2-4; possible D gene TRBD2, 5 bases. Germline V gives CDR1 MGHDK, CDR2 SYGVNS. The CDR3 extends over 14 amino acids. Trimming left V 10 bases short and J 2 bases short, with 15 bases between. CDR3 in DNA: TGTGCCATCTTGCCATTAGCGACCAAAAACATTCAGTACTTC. The encoded protein is CAILPLATKNIQYF.

This rearrangement joins TRBV15 to TRBJ2-7; 10 bases are shared with TRBD1. The CDR3 has 14 residues. Germline CDR1 and CDR2: LNHNV and YYDKDF (reference sequence). CDR3 coding DNA: TGTGCCATCAGCCCCGGACAGGGGGCCTACGAGCAGTACGTC. Translated: CAISPGQGAYEQYV.

The chain joins TRBV19 to TRBJ1-3; TRBD1 aligns across 11 bases. V shed 5 bases and J 8 bases; nucleotides not matched to a gene: 8. The germline gives CDR1 LNHDA, CDR2 SQIVND (reference sequence). CDR3 length: 15 residues. CDR3 bases: TGTGCCAGTAGTTACACCGGGACAGGGGGACACACCATATATTTT. It is translated as CASSYTGTGGHTIYF.

The V gene is TRBV24-1, the J gene TRBJ2-1; 8 bases align to TRBD2. J was trimmed by 6 bases and V by 3 bases; bases with no gene match: 0. The CDR3 has 13 amino acids. Germline V gene lookup returns CDR1 KGHDR and CDR2 SFDVKD. The CDR3, as DNA: TGTGCCACCAGTGATGGGACTAGCAATGAGCAGTTCTTC. It codes for CATSDGTSNEQFF.

This clonotype has a handful of counts. The V gene is TRBV29-1, the J gene TRBJ1-2; D possibly corresponds to TRBD1 (6 bases). The CDR3 loop spans 12 amino acids. The germline V gene encodes CDR1 SQVTM and CDR2 ANQGSEA. V lost 4 bases and J lost 6, with 12 bases in between. In nucleotides, the CDR3 is TGCAGCGTTGGGGGGCCAGGGGATGGCTACACCTTC. It encodes CSVGGPGDGYTF. The entire variable domain, with the rest obtained from reference TRBV29-1 and TRBJ1-2, is as follows: SAVISQKPSRDICQRGTSLTIQCQVDSQVTMMFWYRQQPGQSLTLIATANQGSEATYESGFVIDKFPISRPNLTFSTLTVSNMSPEDSSIYLCSVGGPGDGYTFGSGTRLTVV.

This clonotype came up many times. The chain uses TRBV30 and TRBJ2-4; the D gene is possibly TRBD1 (6 bases). Germline V lookup: CDR1 GTSNPN, CDR2 SVGIG (reference sequence). Trimming stripped 2 bases from V and 8 bases from J, with 16 bases between. The CDR3 is 14 residues long. The CDR3 spells CAWSFATGSDIQYF. The CDR3 nucleotides are TGTGCCTGGAGTTTTGCAACAGGGAGCGACATTCAGTACTTC.

This clonotype showed up just a few times. The CDR3 region is CASSTYRGSLYTGELFF. The CDR3 coding sequence is TGTGCCAGCAGTACCTACAGGGGATCCCTTTACACCGGGGAGCTGTTTTTT. The chain recombines TRBV6-2 or TRBV6-3 with TRBJ2-2; the match to TRBD1 covers 7 bases. With 5 bases clipped from V and 3 bases from J, the junction kept 12 bases outside the gene matches. The V gene's germline CDR1 is MNHEY and CDR2 SVGEGT. This CDR3 is built from 17 residues.

This clonotype occurred many times. This rearrangement joins TRBV5-6 to TRBJ2-3, with 8 bases that match TRBD2. Germline lookup yields CDR1 SGHDT and CDR2 YYEEEE. With V trimmed by 4 bases and J by 1 base, 2 bases remained unmatched. This CDR3 is built from 14 residues. CDR3 loop: CASSATSGTDTQYF. CDR3 sequence (DNA): TGTGCCAGCAGCGCGACTAGCGGCACAGATACGCAGTATTTT.

V gene TRBV5-1 combines with J gene TRBJ1-1; D is ambiguous. Germline V gives CDR1 SGHRS, CDR2 YFSETQ. Trimming pared 0 bases from V and 1 base from J, leaving 13 bases between. This CDR3 comprises 16 residues. In nucleotides, the CDR3 is TGCGCCAGCAGCTTGGGTAAGGGAGCAGGGAACACTGAAGCTTTCTTT. It encodes CASSLGKGAGNTEAFF.

This clonotype came up many times. The J gene is TRBJ2-1, the V gene TRBV7-2, with 7 bases matching TRBD1. With 6 bases clipped from V and 5 bases from J, the junction kept 10 bases outside the gene matches. The germline V gene has CDR1 SGHTA and CDR2 FQGNSA. The CDR3 extends over 15 amino acids. CDR3 amino acids: CASSSTGTVNNEQFF. CDR3 nucleotide sequence: TGTGCCAGCAGTTCAACCGGGACAGTAAACAATGAGCAGTTCTTC.

This clonotype was seen at least ten times. The chain carries TRBV29-1 and TRBJ1-1; D is ambiguous. CDR1 and CDR2 (germline): SQVTM, ANQGSEA. The CDR3 extends over 14 amino acids. The germline V and J ends were trimmed by 4 bases and 5 bases, with 17 bases remaining between them. CDR3 residues: CSVAGLGYGTEAFF. CDR3 DNA: TGCAGCGTTGCAGGTTTAGGATACGGGACTGAAGCTTTCTTT.

This clonotype was seen repeatedly, ten times or more. Germline and junction disagree at one end, which may indicate a read error. The chain employs TRBV10-3 and TRBJ2-3, with a tentative D call TRBD2 (5 bases). Germline V CDR1 and CDR2: ENHRY, SYGVKD. The CDR3 runs 16 residues. CDR3 in amino acids: CAINEPLRTSTDTQYF. As DNA, the CDR3 is TGTGCCATCAATGAGCCGTTGCGGACTAGCACAGATACGCAGTATTTT.

This clonotype was detected a few times. The V call is TRBV20-1, the J call TRBJ2-1; D gene ambiguous. Trimming cost V 6 bases and J 4 bases, with 16 bases left between them. This CDR3 is 14 amino acids long. The germline V gene encodes CDR1 DFQATT and CDR2 SNEGSKA (reference sequence). Here the CDR3 reads CSAPSARLYNEQFF. CDR3 in DNA: TGCAGTGCCCCGTCCGCCCGCCTTTACAATGAGCAGTTCTTC.

This clonotype has a handful of counts. The V gene is TRBV20-1, the J gene TRBJ1-2; perhaps TRBD1 as D (5 bases). The V gene's germline CDR1 is DFQATT and CDR2 SNEGSKA (reference sequence). The CDR3 is 17 residues long. V was pared by 1 base and J by 5 bases, with 23 bases between. In DNA, the CDR3 is TGCAGTGCTAGAGGTCCGGGACTTTCCTCGCCGGGGTATGGCTACACCTTC. The encoded protein is CSARGPGLSSPGYGYTF.